The 10 T cell receptor beta chains in this list originate from one sample, sequenced in a study of T cells after somatic rescue of genetic block. Only in-frame clones appear in the TCRdb table, and some are missing; sequencing was by immunoSEQ multiplex PCR. The repertoire holds over 14,000 clones, with over 60% as singletons. What was sequenced was peripheral blood mononuclear cells (PBMCs). All receptors derive from a man aged 18 to 30.

CDR3 loop: CASSERLVSEQFF. The CDR3 DNA reads TGTGCCAGCAGTGAGCGACTAGTGAGTGAGCAGTTCTTC. J is TRBJ2-1 and V is TRBV6-4; D is possibly TRBD2 (6 bases). Per germline, CDR1 MRHNA and CDR2 SNTAGT. Trimming took 3 bases from V and 9 from J, leaving 12 bases between them. CDR3 size: 13 residues.

The rearrangement links TRBV28 to TRBJ1-6, with D possibly being TRBD1 (5 bases). Between the trimmed V and J ends, which lost 5 bases and 9 bases, there was a span of 5 bases. Germline V gives CDR1 MDHEN, CDR2 SYDVKM. The CDR3 is made up of 11 amino acids. CDR3 in amino acids: CASSQGSPLHF. The CDR3 DNA follows: TGTGCCAGCAGTCAGGGTTCACCCCTCCACTTT.

The rearrangement links TRBV7-9 to TRBJ1-4, with 8 bases identical to TRBD1. The germline V gene has CDR1 SEHNR and CDR2 FQNEAQ (reference sequence). V lost 5 bases and J lost 8; bases outside the gene matches: 7. The CDR3 runs to 14 residues. The CDR3 sequence is CASSRTGFGEKLFF. The CDR3 DNA is TGTGCCAGCAGCCGGACAGGGTTTGGGGAAAAACTGTTTTTT.

This clone came up once. The gene calls are TRBV19 and TRBJ1-6; no firm D call. V gave up 3 bases and J gave up 7 bases, with 13 bases separating them. The CDR3 spans 15 residues. Germline-derived CDR1 and CDR2 are LNHDA and SQIVND (reference sequence). The CDR3 bases are TGTGCCAGTAGTATTAACAGTCAAGGGAATTCACCCCTCCACTTT. Translation: CASSINSQGNSPLHF.

This clone was counted between two and nine times. The rearrangement links TRBV28 to TRBJ2-6; D tentatively reads TRBD1 or TRBD2 (5 bases each). This CDR3 comprises 15 residues. The ends were cut back, 0 bases at V and 2 bases at J, with 5 bases in the middle. In germline, CDR1 is MDHEN, CDR2 SYDVKM. CDR3 sequence (DNA): TGTGCCAGCAGTTTATGGGGGGCTGGGGCCAACGTCCTGACTTTC. Its protein is CASSLWGAGANVLTF.

This chain connects TRBV7-6 to TRBJ2-2; 10 nucleotides match TRBD1. Trimming removed 5 bases from V and 7 bases from J; junction bases left unmatched: 13. CDR1 and CDR2 from the germline V gene are SGHVS and FNYEAQ. The CDR3 spans 17 residues. The CDR3 DNA reads as TGTGCCAGCAGCCTCTTGCCGGGACAGGGGTTAGTCGGGGAGCTGTTTTTT. As protein: CASSLLPGQGLVGELFF.

The V and J genes are TRBV28 and TRBJ2-4; D unresolved. CDR1 MDHEN and CDR2 SYDVKM come from the germline V gene. Trimming shortened V by 5 bases and J by 0 bases, and 2 bases separated the two germline ends. The CDR3 is 12 amino acids. In DNA, the CDR3 is TGTGCCAGCAGTCGAGCCAAAAACATTCAGTACTTC. This sequence encodes CASSRAKNIQYF.

V gene TRBV11-2 combines with J gene TRBJ2-4, with 13 positions matching TRBD2. Germline V gives CDR1 SGHAT, CDR2 FQNNGV. J lost 8 bases, V lost 4 bases, and 14 bases had no gene match. The CDR3 is 18 amino acids. The CDR3 DNA reads as TGTGCCAGCAGCTCCCCCGGACTAGCGGGAGCTCCCCGGGACATTCAGTACTTC. Protein: CASSSPGLAGAPRDIQYF.

The chain couples TRBV1 to TRBJ2-7; TRBD2, the D gene given by the table, was not confirmed from the DNA. TRBV1 is a listed pseudogene. This CDR3 comprises 15 residues. CDR3 sequence (DNA): TGCACCAGCAGCCAAGATATCCTAGCGGGAGGCGAGCAGTACTTC. Amino acid sequence: CTSSQDILAGGEQYF.

For the CDR3, the DNA is TGTGCCAGTAGTATAAGGATAGCGGGGGCCTACGAGCAGTACTTC. This gives the protein CASSIRIAGAYEQYF. This sequence joins TRBV19 and TRBJ2-7; 9 bases line up with TRBD2. The germline V gene has CDR1 LNHDA and CDR2 SQIVND (reference sequence). With 2 bases clipped from V and 2 bases from J, the junction kept 4 bases outside the gene matches. This CDR3 region has 15 residues.